This TCR beta chain is drawn from a study of technical replicates of blood from several donors. Data came from immunoSEQ multiplex PCR; TCRdb stores just in-frame clones and leaves some out. The sample records approximately 94,000 clones, 90% to 96% being singletons. The sample taken for sequencing was T cells isolated from PBMCs. This clonotype was obtained from a human donor in good health.

The CDR3 DNA is TGTGCCAGCAGAATCCGACAGGGGTCGTACAATGAGCAGTTCTTC. Amino acid sequence: CASRIRQGSYNEQFF. The chain carries TRBV28 and TRBJ2-1, with TRBD1 identical over 8 bases. The CDR3 runs to 15 residues. The V gene end was trimmed by 6 bases and the J gene end by 4 bases; junction bases not matched to a gene: 8. CDR1 and CDR2 from the germline V gene are MDHEN and SYDVKM.